This TCR beta chain was identified during a study of blood T cells in healthy people across ages. The second PCR ran roughly 7 to 11 cycles with a sample-barcoded 5' primer and J-beta primers. One entry per CDR3 protein, called by TCRdb with MiXCR from the 5' RACE reads. Here the sample spans 650,000 to 800,000 distinct CDR3 sequences, roughly half being singletons. Study-wide results and limits: What prevented conclusive comparison of naive and antigen-experienced cells was that PBMCs were unsorted.

V lost 3 bases and J lost 0, with 16 bases in between. CDR3 length: 17 residues. CDR1 is ENHRY, CDR2 SYGVKD, per germline. Points on this clonotype: Its antigen is currently unknown.

Isolating PBMCs gave at least 7 million of these cells per sample. The rearrangement links TRBV10-3 to TRBJ2-3; D is perhaps TRBD1 (8 bases). The specimen was blood. The sequence derives from a woman over 75 in good health. CDR3 sequence (DNA): TGTGCCATCAGTGAAGGACAGGGAGGGGCTAGCACAGATACGCAGTATTTT. Its translation is CAISEGQGGASTDTQYF.